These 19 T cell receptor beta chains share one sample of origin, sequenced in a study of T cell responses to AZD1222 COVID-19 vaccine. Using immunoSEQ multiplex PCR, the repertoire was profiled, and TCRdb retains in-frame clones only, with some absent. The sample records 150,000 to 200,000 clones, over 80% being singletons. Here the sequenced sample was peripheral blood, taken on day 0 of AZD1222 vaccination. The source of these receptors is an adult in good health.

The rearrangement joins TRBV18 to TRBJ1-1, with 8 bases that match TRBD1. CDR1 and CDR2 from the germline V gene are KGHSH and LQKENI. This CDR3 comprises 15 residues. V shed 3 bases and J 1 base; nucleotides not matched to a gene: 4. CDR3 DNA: TGTGCCAGCTCACCGTGGACAGGGACGAACACTGAAGCTTTCTTT. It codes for CASSPWTGTNTEAFF.

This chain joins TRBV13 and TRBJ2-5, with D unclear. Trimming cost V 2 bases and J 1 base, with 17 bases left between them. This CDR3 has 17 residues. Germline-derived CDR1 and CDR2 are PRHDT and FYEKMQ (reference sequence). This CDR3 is CASSLKALYGFQETQYF. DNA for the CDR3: TGTGCCAGCAGCTTAAAGGCGTTATATGGCTTCCAAGAGACCCAGTACTTC.

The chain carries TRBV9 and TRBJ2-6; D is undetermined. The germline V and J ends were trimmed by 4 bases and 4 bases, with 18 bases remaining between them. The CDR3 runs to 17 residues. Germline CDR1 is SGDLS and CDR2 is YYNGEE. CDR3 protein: CASSPPGTGSGANVLTF. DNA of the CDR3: TGTGCCAGCAGCCCTCCAGGAACGGGTTCCGGGGCCAACGTCCTGACTTTC.

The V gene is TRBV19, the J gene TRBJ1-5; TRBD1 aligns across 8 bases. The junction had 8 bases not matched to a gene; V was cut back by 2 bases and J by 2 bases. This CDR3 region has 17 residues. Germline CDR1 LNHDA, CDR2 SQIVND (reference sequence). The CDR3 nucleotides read TGTGCCAGTAGTATACGGAGACAGGGGAGGCGCAATCAGCCCCAGCATTTT. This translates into CASSIRRQGRRNQPQHF.

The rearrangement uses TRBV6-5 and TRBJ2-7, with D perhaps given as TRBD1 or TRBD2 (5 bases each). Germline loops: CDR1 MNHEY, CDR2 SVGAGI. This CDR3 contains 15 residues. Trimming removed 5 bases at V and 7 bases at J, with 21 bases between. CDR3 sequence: CASSRQEKRGGEQYV. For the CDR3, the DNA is TGTGCCAGCAGTCGGCAGGAGAAACGTGGGGGTGAGCAGTACGTC.

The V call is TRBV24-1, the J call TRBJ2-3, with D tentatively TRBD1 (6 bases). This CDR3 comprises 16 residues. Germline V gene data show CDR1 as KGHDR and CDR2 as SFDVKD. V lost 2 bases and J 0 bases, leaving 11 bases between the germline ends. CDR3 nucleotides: TGTGCCACCAGTGATTCGAGGGGGTTGAGCACAGATACGCAGTATTTT. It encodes CATSDSRGLSTDTQYF.

The CDR3 DNA reads as TGTGCCAGCAGCTTGGACGGTGGGAGAGTCCGGGAGACCCAGTACTTC. Its protein product is CASSLDGGRVRETQYF. The V gene is TRBV5-4, the J gene TRBJ2-5, with a weak D call TRBD2 (5 bases). The CDR3 loop spans 16 amino acids. Trimming removed 0 bases at V and 5 bases at J, with 17 bases between. Per the germline V gene, CDR1 is SGHNT and CDR2 is YYREEE (reference sequence).

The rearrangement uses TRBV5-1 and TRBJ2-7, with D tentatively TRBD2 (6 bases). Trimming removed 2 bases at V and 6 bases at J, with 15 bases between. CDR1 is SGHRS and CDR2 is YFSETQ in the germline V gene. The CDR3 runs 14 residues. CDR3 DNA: TGCGCCAGCAGCTTTAGTTCTAGCGCGCGCGAGCAGTACTTC. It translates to CASSFSSSAREQYF.

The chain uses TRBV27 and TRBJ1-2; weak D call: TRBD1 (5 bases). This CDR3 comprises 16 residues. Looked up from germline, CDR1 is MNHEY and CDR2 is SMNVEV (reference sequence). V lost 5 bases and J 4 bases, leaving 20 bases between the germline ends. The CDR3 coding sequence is TGTGCCAGCAGTATGGGTCAGGGTCTGGGGGGCTATGGCTACACCTTC. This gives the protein CASSMGQGLGGYGYTF.

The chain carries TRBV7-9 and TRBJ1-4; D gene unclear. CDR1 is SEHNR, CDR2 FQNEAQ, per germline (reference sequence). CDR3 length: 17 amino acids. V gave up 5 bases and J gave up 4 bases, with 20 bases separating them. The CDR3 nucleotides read TGTGCCAGCAGCCCCTTCCGGGGTGTGGAAGATAATGAAAAACTGTTTTTT. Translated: CASSPFRGVEDNEKLFF.

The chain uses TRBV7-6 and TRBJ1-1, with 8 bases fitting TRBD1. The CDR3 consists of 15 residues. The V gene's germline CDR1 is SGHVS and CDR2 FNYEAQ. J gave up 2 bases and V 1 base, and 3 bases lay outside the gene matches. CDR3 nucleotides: TGTGCCAGCAGCTTAGGCCCAGGGGGCAACACTGAAGCTTTCTTT. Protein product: CASSLGPGGNTEAFF.

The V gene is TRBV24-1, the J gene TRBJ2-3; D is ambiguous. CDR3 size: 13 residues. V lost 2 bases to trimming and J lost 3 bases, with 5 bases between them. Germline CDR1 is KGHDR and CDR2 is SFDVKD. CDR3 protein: CATSDWQTDTQYF. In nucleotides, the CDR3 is TGTGCCACCAGTGATTGGCAGACAGATACGCAGTATTTT.

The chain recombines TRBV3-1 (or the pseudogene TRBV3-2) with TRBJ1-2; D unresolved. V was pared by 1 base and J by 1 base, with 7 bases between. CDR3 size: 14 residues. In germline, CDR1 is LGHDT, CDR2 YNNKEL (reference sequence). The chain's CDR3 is CASSQGPYNYGYTF. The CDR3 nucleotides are TGTGCCAGCAGCCAAGGTCCCTATAACTATGGCTACACCTTC.

The CDR3 here is CASSPETGGVGNTIYF. The CDR3 DNA is TGTGCCAGCAGCCCAGAGACAGGGGGCGTTGGAAACACCATATATTTT. The rearrangement uses TRBV7-2 and TRBJ1-3, with 10 bases fitting TRBD1. The CDR3 is 16 amino acids. V shed 5 bases and J 3 bases; nucleotides not matched to a gene: 7. Germline CDR1 SGHTA, CDR2 FQGNSA.

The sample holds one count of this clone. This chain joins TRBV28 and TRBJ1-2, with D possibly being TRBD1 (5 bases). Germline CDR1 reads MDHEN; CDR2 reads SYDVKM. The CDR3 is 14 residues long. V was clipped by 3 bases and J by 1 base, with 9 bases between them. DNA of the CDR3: TGTGCCAGCAGTTTTACAGGCATTAACTATGGCTACACCTTC. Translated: CASSFTGINYGYTF.

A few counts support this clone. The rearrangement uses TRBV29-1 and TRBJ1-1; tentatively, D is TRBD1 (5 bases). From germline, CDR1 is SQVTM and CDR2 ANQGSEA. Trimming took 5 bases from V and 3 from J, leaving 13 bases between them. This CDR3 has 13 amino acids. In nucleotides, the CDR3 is TGCAGCGTTACCGGGACGTTGGACACTGAAGCTTTCTTT. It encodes CSVTGTLDTEAFF.

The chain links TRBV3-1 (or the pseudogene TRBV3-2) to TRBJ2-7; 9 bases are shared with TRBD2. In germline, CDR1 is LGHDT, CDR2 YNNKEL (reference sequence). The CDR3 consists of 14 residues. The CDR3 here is CASSQDWRRLAVRV. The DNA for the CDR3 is TGTGCCAGCAGCCAAGATTGGCGGAGACTAGCGGTTCGCGTC.

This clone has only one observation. For the CDR3, the DNA is TGTGCCAGCAGCTTAGCTTCCAGCGGGAGCCTTTGGTTCTTC. This translates into CASSLASSGSLWFF. The V call is TRBV7-9, the J call TRBJ2-1; the match to TRBD2 covers 8 bases. This CDR3 is built from 14 residues. Losses at the gene ends were 0 bases for V and 15 bases for J; bases not matched to a gene: 10. The germline V gene encodes CDR1 SEHNR and CDR2 FQNEAQ (reference sequence).

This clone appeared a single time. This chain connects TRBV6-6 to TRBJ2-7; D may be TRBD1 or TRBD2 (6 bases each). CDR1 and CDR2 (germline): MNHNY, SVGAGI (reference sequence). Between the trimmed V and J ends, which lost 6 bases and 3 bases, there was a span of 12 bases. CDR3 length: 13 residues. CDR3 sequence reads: CASREQGGYEQYF. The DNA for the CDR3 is TGTGCCAGCAGAGAACAGGGAGGCTACGAGCAGTACTTC.